These 5 T cell receptor beta chains came from one sample sequenced in a study of T cell responses to AZD1222 COVID-19 vaccine. Assay: immunoSEQ multiplex PCR; the TCRdb copy retains only in-frame clones and omits some. The sample includes about 130,000 clones, 80% to 95% seen only once; the top ten take under 3.5%. Sequencing was performed on peripheral blood, taken on day 0 of AZD1222 vaccination. These receptor sequences come from an adult in good health.

This chain's CDR3 is CASSLQGDYGYTF. DNA for the CDR3: TGTGCCAGCAGTTTACAGGGAGACTATGGCTACACCTTC. J is TRBJ1-2 and V is TRBV7-9, with D possibly being TRBD1 (6 bases). The CDR3 length is 13 residues. CDR1 and CDR2 (germline): SEHNR, FQNEAQ (reference sequence). V lost 6 bases and J 3 bases, leaving 11 bases between the germline ends.

The chain combines TRBV2 with TRBJ1-1; a possible D gene is TRBD1 (6 bases). Germline V lookup: CDR1 SNHLY, CDR2 FYNNEI. The CDR3 is 16 amino acids. Trimming took off 1 base at V and 0 bases at J, with 12 bases between the two ends. CDR3 nucleotide sequence: TGTGCCAGCAGTGAAGAAGGGGGGTTTGTGAACACTGAAGCTTTCTTT. This codes for CASSEEGGFVNTEAFF.

The count of this clone is one. The V and J genes are TRBV5-1 and TRBJ2-7; D not certain. Trimming left V 0 bases short and J 3 bases short, with 7 bases between. There are 13 residues in the CDR3. Germline CDR1 is SGHRS and CDR2 is YFSETQ. CDR3 sequence reads: CASSLESGYEQYF. For the CDR3, the DNA is TGCGCCAGCAGCTTGGAATCGGGCTACGAGCAGTACTTC.

The chain employs TRBV7-2 and TRBJ2-7, with no clear D. The V end was cut by 1 base, the J end by 6 bases, with 10 bases between. CDR3 length: 13 residues. Germline V gene lookup returns CDR1 SGHTA and CDR2 FQGNSA. In DNA form, the CDR3 reads TGTGCCAGCAGCTTAGAAGGCTCCCTCGAGCAGTACTTC. It codes for CASSLEGSLEQYF.

The count of this clone is one. The rearrangement joins TRBV7-9 to TRBJ2-3; 7 bases match TRBD2. CDR3 size: 15 residues. The junction had 12 bases not matched to a gene; V was cut back by 5 bases and J by 7 bases. Germline CDR1 is SEHNR and CDR2 is FQNEAQ (reference sequence). The CDR3 region has the DNA TGTGCCAGCAGCACCCTAGCGGCCTCACCCCATACGCAGTATTTT. Translating gives CASSTLAASPHTQYF. Full variable domain (rest looked up from reference TRBV7-9 and TRBJ2-3): DTGVSQNPRHKITKRGQNVTFRCDPISEHNRLYWYRQTLGQGPEFLTYFQNEAQLEKSRLLSDRFSAERPKGSFSTLEIQRTEQGDSAMYLCASSTLAASPHTQYFGPGTRLTVL.